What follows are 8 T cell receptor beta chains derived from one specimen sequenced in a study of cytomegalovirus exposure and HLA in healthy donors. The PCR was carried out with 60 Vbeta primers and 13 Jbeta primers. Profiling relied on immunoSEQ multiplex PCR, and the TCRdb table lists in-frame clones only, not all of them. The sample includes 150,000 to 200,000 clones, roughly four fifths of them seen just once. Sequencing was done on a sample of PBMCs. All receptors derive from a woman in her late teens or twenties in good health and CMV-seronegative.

CDR3: CASSLMGQGAHEQYF. CDR3 in DNA: TGTGCCAGCAGTTTAATGGGACAGGGGGCACACGAGCAGTACTTC. This chain connects TRBV28 to TRBJ2-7; 12 bases align to TRBD1. This CDR3 region has 15 residues. Germline loops: CDR1 MDHEN, CDR2 SYDVKM. The V segment lost 2 bases and the J segment 5 bases; nucleotides outside the gene matches: 4.

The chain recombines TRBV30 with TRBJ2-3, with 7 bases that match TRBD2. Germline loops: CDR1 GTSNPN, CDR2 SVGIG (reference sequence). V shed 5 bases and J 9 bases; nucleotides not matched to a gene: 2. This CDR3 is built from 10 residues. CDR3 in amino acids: CAWGGVTQYF. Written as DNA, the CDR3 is TGTGCCTGGGGGGGGGTGACGCAGTATTTT.

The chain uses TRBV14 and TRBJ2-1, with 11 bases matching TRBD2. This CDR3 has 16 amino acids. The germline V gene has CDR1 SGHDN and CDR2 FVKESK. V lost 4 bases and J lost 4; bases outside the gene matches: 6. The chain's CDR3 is CASSRMTSGAYNEQFF. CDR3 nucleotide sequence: TGTGCCAGCAGCCGGATGACTAGCGGGGCTTACAATGAGCAGTTCTTC.

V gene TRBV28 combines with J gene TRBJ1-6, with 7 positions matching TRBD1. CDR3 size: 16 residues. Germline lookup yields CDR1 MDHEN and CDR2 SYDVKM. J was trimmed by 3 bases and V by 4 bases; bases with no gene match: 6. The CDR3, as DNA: TGTGCCAGCAGTTCCAATTGGGACAGCTATAATTCACCCCTCCACTTT. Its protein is CASSSNWDSYNSPLHF.

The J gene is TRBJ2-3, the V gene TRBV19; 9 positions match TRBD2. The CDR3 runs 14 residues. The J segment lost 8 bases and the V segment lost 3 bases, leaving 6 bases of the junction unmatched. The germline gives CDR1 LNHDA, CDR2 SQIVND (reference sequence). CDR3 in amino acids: CASSIKREAVTQYF. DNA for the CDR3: TGTGCCAGTAGTATTAAGCGGGAGGCGGTTACGCAGTATTTT. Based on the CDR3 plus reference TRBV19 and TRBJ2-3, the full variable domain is DGGITQSPKYLFRKEGQNVTLSCEQNLNHDAMYWYRQDPGQGLRLIYYSQIVNDFQKGDIAEGYSVSREKKESFPLTVTSAQKNPTAFYLCASSIKREAVTQYFGPGTRLTVL.

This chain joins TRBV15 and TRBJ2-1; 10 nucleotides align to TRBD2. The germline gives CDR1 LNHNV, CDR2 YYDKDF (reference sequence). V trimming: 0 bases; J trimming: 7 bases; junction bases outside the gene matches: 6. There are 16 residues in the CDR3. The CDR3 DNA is TGTGCCACCAGCAGAGATATCGCTAGCGGGAGTAATGAGCAGTTCTTC. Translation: CATSRDIASGSNEQFF.

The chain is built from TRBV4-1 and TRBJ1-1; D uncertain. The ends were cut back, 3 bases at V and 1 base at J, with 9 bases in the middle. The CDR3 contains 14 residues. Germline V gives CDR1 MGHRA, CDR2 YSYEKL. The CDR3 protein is CASSHREGNTEAFF. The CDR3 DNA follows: TGCGCCAGCAGCCACCGGGAGGGGAACACTGAAGCTTTCTTT.

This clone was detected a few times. In nucleotides, the CDR3 is TGTGCCAGCAGGGAGACAGGTAGTCAGCAGCCCCAGCATTTT. Its translation is CASRETGSQQPQHF. The chain carries TRBV2 and TRBJ1-5, with D possibly being TRBD1 (6 bases). Trimming removed 6 bases at V and 7 bases at J, with 16 bases between. This CDR3 region has 14 residues. Looked up from germline, CDR1 is SNHLY and CDR2 is FYNNEI.